This TCR beta chain originates from a study of blood T cells in healthy people across ages. General study results and limits: Diversity of TCR beta per million T cells declined in a roughly linear way with age.

As to this clonotype: No antigen is known for it.

CDR1 is MNHEY and CDR2 is SVGAGI in the germline V gene. This CDR3 is built from 14 residues. Trimming took off 0 bases at V and 3 bases at J, with 8 bases between the two ends. Primers used in a second PCR of roughly 7 to 12 cycles were a sample-barcoded 5' primer and a J-beta primer mix. The authors tagged each cDNA molecule using a template-switch adaptor with 12 random nucleotides. TCRdb fed the 5' RACE reads into MiXCR, producing one record per CDR3 protein. The top ten clones hold roughly 8% of a sample with 1.5 million to 2 million distinct CDR3 sequences, approximately 30% of them seen once. Per sample, a minimum of 6.5 million PBMCs were isolated. The authors extracted at least 6 micrograms of total RNA per sample.

The sequence was obtained from a woman in her twenties or thirties in good health. The chain uses TRBV6-5 and TRBJ1-2; D uncertain. What was sequenced was blood. The CDR3 DNA follows: TGTGCCAGCAGTTACTCGGGGTCAGACTATGGCTACACCTTC. Amino acid sequence: CASSYSGSDYGYTF.